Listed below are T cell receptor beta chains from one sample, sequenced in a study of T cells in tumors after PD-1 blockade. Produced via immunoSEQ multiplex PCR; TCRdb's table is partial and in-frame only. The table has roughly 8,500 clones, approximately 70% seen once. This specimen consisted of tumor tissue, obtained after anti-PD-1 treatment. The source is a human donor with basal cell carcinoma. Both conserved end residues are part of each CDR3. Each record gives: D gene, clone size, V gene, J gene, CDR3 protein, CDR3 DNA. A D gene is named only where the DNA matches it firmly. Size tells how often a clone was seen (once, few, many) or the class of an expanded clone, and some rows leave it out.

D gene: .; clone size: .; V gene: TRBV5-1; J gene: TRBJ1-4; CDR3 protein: CASSPSLGGGREKLFF; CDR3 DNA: TGCGCCAGCAGCCCCTCACTCGGGGGGGGAAGGGAAAAACTGTTTTTT
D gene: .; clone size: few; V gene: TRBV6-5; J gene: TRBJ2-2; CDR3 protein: CASREPTGTGELFF; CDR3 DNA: TGTGCCAGCAGGGAGCCCACGGGCACCGGGGAGCTGTTTTTT
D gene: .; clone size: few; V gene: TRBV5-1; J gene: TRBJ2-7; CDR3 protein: CASRSGFEQYF; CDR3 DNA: TGCGCCAGCAGGTCAGGGTTCGAGCAGTACTTC
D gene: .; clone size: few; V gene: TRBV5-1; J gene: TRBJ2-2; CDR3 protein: CASRQGRSGELFF; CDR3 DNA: TGCGCCAGCAGGCAGGGGAGGTCCGGGGAGCTGTTTTTT
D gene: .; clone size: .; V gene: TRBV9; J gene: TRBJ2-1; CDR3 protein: CASSVGQGIGLNNEQFF; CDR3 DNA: TGTGCCAGCAGCGTAGGTCAGGGAATTGGCCTCAACAATGAGCAGTTCTTC
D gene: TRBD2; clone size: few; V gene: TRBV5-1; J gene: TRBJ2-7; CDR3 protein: CASSLLAGEFNEQYF; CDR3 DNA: TGCGCCAGCAGCTTGTTAGCGGGGGAGTTCAACGAGCAGTACTTC
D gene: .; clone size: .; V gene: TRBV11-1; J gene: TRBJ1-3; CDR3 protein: CASSKTGISGNTIYF; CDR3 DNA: TGTGCCAGCAGCAAAACAGGGATCTCTGGAAACACCATATATTTT
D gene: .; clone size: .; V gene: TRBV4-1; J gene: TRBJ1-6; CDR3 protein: CASSTTSWESNSPLHF; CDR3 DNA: TGCGCCAGCAGTACAACGTCCTGGGAGTCAAATTCACCCCTCCACTTT
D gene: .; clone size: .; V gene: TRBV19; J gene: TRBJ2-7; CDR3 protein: CASSIAAATYEQYF; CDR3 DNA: TGTGCCAGTAGTATAGCGGCAGCGACCTACGAGCAGTACTTC
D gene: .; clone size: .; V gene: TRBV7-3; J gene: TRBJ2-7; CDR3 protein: CASSLTPETHEQYF; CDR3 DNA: TGTGCCAGCAGCTTAACGCCGGAGACCCACGAGCAGTACTTC
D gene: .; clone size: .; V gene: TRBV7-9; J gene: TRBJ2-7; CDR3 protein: CASSPENRDEQYF; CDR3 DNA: TGTGCCAGCAGCCCAGAAAACAGGGATGAGCAGTACTTC
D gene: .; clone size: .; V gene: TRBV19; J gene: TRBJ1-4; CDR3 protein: CASSISRTAILEKLFF; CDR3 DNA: TGTGCCAGTAGTATCTCTCGGACAGCCATACTAGAAAAACTGTTTTTT
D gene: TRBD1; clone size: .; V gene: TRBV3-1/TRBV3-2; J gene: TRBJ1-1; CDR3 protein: CASRGDREAFF; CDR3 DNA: TGTGCCAGCAGGGGGGACAGAGAAGCTTTCTTT
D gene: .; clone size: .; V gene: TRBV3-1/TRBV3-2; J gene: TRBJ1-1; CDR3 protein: CASRLDRTGTEAFF; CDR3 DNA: TGTGCCAGCAGATTGGACAGAACGGGGACTGAAGCTTTCTTT
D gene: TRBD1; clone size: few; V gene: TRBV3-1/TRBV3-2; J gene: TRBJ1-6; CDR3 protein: CASSQAWTGGSPLHF; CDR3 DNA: TGTGCCAGCAGCCAAGCGTGGACAGGGGGATCACCCCTCCACTTT
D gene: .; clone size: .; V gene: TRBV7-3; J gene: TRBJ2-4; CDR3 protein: CASSPSRGNIQYF; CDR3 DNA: TGTGCCAGCAGTCCATCCCGGGGAAACATTCAGTACTTC
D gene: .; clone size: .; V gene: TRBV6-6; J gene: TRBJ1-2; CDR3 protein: CACGGWVGDTTTGYTF; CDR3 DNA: TGTGCCTGCGGGGGGTGGGTGGGGGACACAACGACAGGCTACACCTTC
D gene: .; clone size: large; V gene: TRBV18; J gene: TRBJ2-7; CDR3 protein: CASSPLPGGYEQYF; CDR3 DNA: TGTGCCAGCTCACCACTTCCAGGAGGCTACGAGCAGTACTTC
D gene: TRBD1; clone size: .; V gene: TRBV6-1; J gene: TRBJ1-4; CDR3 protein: CASSGRMRTGPVEKLFF; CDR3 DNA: TGTGCCAGCAGTGGCCGAATGAGGACAGGCCCAGTCGAAAAACTGTTTTTT
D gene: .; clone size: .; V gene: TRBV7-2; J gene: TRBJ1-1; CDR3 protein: CASSLEGRGSSEAFF; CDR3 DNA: TGTGCCAGCAGCTTAGAAGGCAGGGGTTCGTCTGAAGCTTTCTTT
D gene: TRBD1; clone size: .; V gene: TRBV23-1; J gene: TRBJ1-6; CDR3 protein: CASKPTLDRGKDSPLHF; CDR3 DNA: TGCGCCAGCAAACCCACCCTCGACAGGGGGAAGGATTCACCCCTCCACTTT
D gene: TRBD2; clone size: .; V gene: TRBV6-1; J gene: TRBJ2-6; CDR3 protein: CASSEGGGRISGANVLTF; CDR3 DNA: TGTGCCAGCAGTGAAGGCGGGGGACGGATCTCTGGGGCCAACGTCCTGACTTTC
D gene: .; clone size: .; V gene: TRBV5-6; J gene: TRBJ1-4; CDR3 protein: CASSYGGRGEKLFF; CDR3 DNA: TGTGCCAGCAGCTATGGAGGGCGGGGGGAAAAACTGTTTTTT
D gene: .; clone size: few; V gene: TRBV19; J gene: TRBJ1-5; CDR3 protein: CASKGKGWSNQPQHF; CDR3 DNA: TGTGCCAGTAAAGGCAAGGGATGGAGCAATCAGCCCCAGCATTTT
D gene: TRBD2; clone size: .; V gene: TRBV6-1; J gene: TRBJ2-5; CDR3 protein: CASSDVSRVAGGPRETQYF; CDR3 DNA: TGTGCCAGCAGTGACGTCTCCCGGGTAGCGGGGGGGCCGCGGGAGACCCAGTACTTC
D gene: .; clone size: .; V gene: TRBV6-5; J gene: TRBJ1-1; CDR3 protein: CASSLAPGATEAFF; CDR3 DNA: TGTGCCAGCAGTTTGGCCCCCGGCGCCACTGAAGCTTTCTTT
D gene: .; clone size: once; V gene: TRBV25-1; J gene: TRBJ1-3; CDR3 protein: CASRTQASGNTIYF; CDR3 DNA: TGTGCCAGCAGAACCCAGGCCTCTGGAAACACCATATATTTT
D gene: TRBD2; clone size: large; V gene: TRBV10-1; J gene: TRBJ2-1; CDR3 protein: CASSDRPAGGPAEQFF; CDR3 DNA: TGCGCCAGCAGTGATCGCCCGGCGGGGGGGCCAGCTGAGCAGTTCTTC
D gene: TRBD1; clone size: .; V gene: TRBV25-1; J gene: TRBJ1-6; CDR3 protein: CASSDGQGSYNSPLHF; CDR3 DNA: TGTGCCAGCAGTGACGGACAGGGGTCCTATAATTCACCCCTCCACTTT
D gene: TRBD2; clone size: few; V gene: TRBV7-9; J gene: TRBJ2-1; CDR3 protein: CASRPSGSSYNEQFF; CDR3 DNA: TGTGCCAGCAGGCCTAGCGGAAGCTCCTACAATGAGCAGTTCTTC
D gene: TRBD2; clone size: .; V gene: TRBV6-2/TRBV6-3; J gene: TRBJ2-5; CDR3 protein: CASSRFSGLGQETQYF; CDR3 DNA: TGTGCCAGCAGCCGATTCTCGGGACTAGGCCAAGAGACCCAGTACTTC
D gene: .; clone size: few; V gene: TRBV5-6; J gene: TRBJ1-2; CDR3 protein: CASSPAGANGGYTF; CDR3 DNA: TGTGCCAGCAGCCCCGCAGGGGCAAACGGTGGCTACACCTTC
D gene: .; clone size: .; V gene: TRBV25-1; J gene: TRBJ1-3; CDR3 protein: CASSEERSGNTIYF; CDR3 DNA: TGTGCCAGCAGTGAAGAACGCTCTGGAAACACCATATATTTT
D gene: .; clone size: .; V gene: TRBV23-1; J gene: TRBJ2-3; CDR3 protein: CASASGALIISDTQYF; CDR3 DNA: TGCGCCAGCGCCTCGGGGGCCCTAATCATTTCAGATACGCAGTATTTT
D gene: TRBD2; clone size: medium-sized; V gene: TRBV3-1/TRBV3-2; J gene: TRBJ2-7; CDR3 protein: CASSPTSGGEYEQYF; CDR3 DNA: TGTGCCAGCAGCCCGACTAGCGGGGGCGAATACGAGCAGTACTTC
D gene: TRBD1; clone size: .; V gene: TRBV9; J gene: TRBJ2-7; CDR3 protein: CASSGQGAYEQYF; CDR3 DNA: TGTGCCAGCAGCGGACAGGGGGCCTACGAGCAGTACTTC
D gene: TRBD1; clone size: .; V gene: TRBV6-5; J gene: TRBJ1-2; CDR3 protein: CASSLPDRGQYGYTF; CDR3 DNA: TGTGCCAGCAGCCTGCCCGACAGGGGCCAATATGGCTACACCTTC
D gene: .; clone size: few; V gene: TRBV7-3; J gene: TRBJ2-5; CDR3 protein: CASSFDRQETQYF; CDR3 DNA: TGTGCCAGCAGCTTTGACAGGCAAGAGACCCAGTACTTC
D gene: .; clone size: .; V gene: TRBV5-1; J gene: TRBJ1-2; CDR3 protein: CASSLDIYYGYTF; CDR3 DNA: TGCGCCAGCAGCTTGGACATCTACTATGGCTACACCTTC
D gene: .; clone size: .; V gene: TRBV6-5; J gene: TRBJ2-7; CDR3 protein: CASRRQEPYEQYF; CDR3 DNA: TGTGCCAGCCGCCGCCAGGAGCCCTACGAGCAGTACTTC